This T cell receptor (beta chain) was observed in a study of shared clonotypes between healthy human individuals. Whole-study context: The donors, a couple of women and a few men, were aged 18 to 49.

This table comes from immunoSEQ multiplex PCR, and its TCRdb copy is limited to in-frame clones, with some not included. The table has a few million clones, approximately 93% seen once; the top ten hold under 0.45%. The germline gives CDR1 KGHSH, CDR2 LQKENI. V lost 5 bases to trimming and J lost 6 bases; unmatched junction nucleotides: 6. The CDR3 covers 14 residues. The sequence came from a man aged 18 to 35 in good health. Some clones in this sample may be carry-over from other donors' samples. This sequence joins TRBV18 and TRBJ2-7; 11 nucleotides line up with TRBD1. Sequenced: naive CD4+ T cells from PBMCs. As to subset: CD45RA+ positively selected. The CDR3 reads CASSTRGQGGEQYF. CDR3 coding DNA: TGTGCCAGCTCAACTAGGGGACAGGGGGGCGAGCAGTACTTC.